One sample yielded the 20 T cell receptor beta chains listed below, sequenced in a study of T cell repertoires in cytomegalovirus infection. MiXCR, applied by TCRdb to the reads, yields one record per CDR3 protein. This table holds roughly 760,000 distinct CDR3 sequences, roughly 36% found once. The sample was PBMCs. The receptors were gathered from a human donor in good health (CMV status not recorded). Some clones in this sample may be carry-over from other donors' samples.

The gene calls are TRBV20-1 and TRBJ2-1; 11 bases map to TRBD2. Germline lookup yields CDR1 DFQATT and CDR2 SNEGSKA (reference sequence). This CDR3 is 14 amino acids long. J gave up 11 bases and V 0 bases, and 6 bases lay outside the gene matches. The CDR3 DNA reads TGCAGTGCTAGAGATCGCCTAGCGGGGGGCCAGCAGTTCTTC. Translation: CSARDRLAGGQQFF.

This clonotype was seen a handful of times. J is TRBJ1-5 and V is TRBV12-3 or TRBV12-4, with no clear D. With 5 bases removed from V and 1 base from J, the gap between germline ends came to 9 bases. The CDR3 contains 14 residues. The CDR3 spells CASSPWPSNQPQHF. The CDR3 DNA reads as TGTGCCAGCAGTCCGTGGCCGAGCAATCAGCCCCAGCATTTT.

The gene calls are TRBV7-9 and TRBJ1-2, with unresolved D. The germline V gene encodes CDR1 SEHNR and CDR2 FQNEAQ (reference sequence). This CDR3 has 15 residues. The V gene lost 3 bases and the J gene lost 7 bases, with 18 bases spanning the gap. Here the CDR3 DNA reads TGTGCCAGCAGCTTGAATCCGGGCCTCCCGGGTGGCTACACCTTC. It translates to CASSLNPGLPGGYTF.

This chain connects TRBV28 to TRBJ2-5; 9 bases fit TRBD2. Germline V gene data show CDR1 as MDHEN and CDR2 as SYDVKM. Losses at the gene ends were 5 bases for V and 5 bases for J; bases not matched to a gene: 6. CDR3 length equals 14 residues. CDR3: CASSHGTSRETQYF. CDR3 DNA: TGTGCCAGCAGTCATGGGACTAGCCGGGAGACCCAGTACTTC.

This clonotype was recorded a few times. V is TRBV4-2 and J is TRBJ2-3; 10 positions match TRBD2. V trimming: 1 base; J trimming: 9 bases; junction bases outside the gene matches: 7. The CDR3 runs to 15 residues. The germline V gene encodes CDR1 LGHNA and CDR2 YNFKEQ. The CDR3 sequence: CASSQAAGGPETQYF. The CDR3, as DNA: TGTGCCAGCAGCCAAGCAGCGGGAGGGCCCGAGACGCAGTATTTT.

CDR3 in DNA: TGTGCCAGCAGCTCTTCGTCCCACGAGCAGTACTTC. Its protein is CASSSSSHEQYF. This chain uses TRBV5-4 with TRBJ2-7; D remains ambiguous. Germline values: CDR1 SGHNT, CDR2 YYREEE (reference sequence). This CDR3 is built from 12 residues. Trimming stripped 3 bases from V and 5 bases from J, with 9 bases between.

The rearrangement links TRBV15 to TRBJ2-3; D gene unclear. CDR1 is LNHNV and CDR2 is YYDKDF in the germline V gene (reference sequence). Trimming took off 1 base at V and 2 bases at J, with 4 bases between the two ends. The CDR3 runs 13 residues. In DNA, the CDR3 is TGTGCCACCAGCAGAGCCCTCACAGATACGCAGTATTTT. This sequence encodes CATSRALTDTQYF.

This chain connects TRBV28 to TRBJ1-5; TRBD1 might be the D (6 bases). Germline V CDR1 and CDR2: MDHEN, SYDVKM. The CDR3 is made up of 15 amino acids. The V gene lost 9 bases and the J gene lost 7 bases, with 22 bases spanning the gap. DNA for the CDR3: TGTGCCAGAAGCTACTCCGACAGGCCGGGACAGCCCCAGCATTTT. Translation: CARSYSDRPGQPQHF.

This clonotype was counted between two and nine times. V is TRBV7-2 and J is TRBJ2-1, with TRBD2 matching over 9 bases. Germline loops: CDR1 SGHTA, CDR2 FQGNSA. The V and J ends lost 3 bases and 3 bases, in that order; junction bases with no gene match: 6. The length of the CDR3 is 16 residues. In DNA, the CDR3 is TGTGCCAGCAGCTTGGAGCTAGCGGGGTTCTACAATGAGCAGTTCTTC. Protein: CASSLELAGFYNEQFF.

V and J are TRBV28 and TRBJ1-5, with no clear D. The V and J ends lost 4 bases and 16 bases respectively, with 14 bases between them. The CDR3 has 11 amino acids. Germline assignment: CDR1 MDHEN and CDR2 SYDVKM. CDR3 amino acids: CASSSVQPPHF. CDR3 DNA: TGTGCCAGCAGTTCGGTTCAGCCCCCTCATTTT. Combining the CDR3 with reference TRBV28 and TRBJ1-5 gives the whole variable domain DVKVTQSSRYLVKRTGEKVFLECVQDMDHENMFWYRQDPGLGLRLIYFSYDVKMKEKGDIPEGYSVSREKKERFSLILESASTNQTSMYLCASSSVQPPHFGDGTRLSIL.

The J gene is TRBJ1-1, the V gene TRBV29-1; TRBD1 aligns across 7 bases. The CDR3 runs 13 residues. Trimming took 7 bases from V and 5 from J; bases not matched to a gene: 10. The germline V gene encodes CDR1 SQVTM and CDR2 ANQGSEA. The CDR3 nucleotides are TGCAGCGCAGGAAACAGGGGCAGGACTGAAGCTTTCTTT. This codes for CSAGNRGRTEAFF.

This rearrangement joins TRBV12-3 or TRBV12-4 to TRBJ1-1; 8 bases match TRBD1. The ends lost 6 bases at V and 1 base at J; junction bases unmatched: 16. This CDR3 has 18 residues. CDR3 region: CASRLGGTGLVGNTEAFF. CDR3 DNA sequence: TGTGCCAGCAGACTCGGGGGGACAGGCCTAGTGGGGAACACTGAAGCTTTCTTT.

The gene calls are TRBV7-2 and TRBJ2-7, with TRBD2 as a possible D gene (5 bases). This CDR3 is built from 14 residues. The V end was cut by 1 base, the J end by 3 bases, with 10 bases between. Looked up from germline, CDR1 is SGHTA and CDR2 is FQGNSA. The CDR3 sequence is CASSLGRHSYEQYF. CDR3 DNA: TGTGCCAGCAGCTTAGGGAGGCACAGCTACGAGCAGTACTTC. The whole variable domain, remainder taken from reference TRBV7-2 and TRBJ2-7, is GAGVSQSPSNKVTEKGKDVELRCDPISGHTALYWYRQSLGQGLEFLIYFQGNSAPDKSGLPSDRFSAERTGGSVSTLTIQRTQQEDSAVYLCASSLGRHSYEQYFGPGTRLTVT.

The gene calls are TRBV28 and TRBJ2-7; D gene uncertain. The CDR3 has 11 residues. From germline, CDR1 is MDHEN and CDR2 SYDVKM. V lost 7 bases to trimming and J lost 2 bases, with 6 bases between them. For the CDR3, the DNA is TGTGCCAGCACCGCAGCCTACGAGCAGTACTTC. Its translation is CASTAAYEQYF.

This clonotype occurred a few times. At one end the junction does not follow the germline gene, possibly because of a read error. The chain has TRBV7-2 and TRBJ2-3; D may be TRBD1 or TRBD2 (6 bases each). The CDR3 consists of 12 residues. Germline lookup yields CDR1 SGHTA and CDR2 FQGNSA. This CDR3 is CASRLGGDTQYF. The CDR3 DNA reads TGTGCCAGCAGGTTAGGGGGGGATACGCAGTATTTT.

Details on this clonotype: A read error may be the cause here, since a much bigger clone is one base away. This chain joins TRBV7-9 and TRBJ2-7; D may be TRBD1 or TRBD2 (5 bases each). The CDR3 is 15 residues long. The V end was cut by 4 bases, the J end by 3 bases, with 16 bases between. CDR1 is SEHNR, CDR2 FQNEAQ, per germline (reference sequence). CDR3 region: CASSYRDGLNYEQYF. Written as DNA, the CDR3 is TGTGCCAGCAGCTACCGGGACGGATTAAACTACGAGCAGTACTTC.

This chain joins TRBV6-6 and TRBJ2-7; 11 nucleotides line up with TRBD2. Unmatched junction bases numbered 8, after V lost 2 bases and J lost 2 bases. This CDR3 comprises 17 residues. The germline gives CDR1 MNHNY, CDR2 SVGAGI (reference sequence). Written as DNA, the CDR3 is TGTGCCAGCAGTTACGCACAAGGGACTAGCGGTACCTACGAGCAGTACTTC. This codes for CASSYAQGTSGTYEQYF.

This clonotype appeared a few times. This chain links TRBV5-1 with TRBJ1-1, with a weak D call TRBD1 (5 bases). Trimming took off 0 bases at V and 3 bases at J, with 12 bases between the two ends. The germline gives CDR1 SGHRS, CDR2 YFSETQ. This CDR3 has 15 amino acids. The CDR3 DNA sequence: TGCGCCAGCAGCTTGGACCCCGGGGCAGACACTGAAGCTTTCTTT. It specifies CASSLDPGADTEAFF. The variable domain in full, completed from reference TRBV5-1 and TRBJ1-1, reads KAGVTQTPRYLIKTRGQQVTLSCSPISGHRSVSWYQQTPGQGLQFLFEYFSETQRNKGNFPGRFSGRQFSNSRSEMNVSTLELGDSALYLCASSLDPGADTEAFFGQGTRLTVV.

The CDR3: CASSLASWGLNTDTQYF. Written as DNA, the CDR3 is TGTGCCAGCAGCTTAGCTAGCTGGGGGCTAAACACAGATACGCAGTATTTT. The J gene is TRBJ2-3, the V gene TRBV7-2; TRBD1 is a possible D gene (6 bases). The CDR3 contains 17 residues. The germline gives CDR1 SGHTA, CDR2 FQGNSA. The V end was cut by 0 bases, the J end by 2 bases, with 15 bases between.

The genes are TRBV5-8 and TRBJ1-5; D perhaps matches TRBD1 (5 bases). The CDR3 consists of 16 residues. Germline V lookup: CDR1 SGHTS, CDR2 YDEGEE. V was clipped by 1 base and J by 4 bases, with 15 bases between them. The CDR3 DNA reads TGTGCCAGCAGCTTGATGGGGACGATTGATAATCAGCCCCAGCATTTT. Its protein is CASSLMGTIDNQPQHF.